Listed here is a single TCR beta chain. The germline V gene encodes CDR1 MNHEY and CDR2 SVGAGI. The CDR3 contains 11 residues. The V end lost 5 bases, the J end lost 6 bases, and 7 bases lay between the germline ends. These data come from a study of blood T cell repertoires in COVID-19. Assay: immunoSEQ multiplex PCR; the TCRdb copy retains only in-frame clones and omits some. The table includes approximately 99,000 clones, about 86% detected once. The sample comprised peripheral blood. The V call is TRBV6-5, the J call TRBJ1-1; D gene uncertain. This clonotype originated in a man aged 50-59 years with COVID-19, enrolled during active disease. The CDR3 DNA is TGTGCCAGCAGTAATTCGGCTGAAGCTTTCTTT. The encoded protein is CASSNSAEAFF.